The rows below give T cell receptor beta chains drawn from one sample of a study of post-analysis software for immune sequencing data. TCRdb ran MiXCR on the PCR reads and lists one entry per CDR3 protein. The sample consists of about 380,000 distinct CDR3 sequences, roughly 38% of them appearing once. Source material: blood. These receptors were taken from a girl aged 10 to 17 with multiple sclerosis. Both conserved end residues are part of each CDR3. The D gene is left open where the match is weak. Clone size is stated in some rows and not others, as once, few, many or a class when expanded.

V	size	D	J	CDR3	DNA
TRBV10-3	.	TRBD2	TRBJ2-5	CAIGDSGGFEETQYF	TGTGCCATCGGTGACAGCGGGGGTTTTGAAGAGACCCAGTACTTC
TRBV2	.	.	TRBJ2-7	CASSGHYEQYF	TGTGCCAGCAGTGGACATTACGAGCAGTACTTC
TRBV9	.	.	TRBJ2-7	CASSANGEQYF	TGTGCCAGCAGCGCGAATGGAGAGCAGTACTTC
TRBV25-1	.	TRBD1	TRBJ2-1	CASSEAEDRPYNEQFF	TGTGCCAGCAGTGAAGCAGAGGACAGGCCTTACAATGAGCAGTTCTTC
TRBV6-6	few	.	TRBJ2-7	CASSYEGDEQYF	TGTGCCAGCAGTTATGAGGGTGACGAGCAGTACTTC
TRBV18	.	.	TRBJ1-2	CASSPLSSSYGYTF	TGTGCCAGCTCACCACTTAGCAGTTCCTATGGCTACACCTTC
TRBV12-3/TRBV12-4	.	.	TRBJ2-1	CASSSRAAHEQFF	TGTGCCAGCAGCTCCCGAGCGGCACATGAGCAGTTCTTC
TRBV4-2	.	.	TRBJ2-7	CASSHGRGYEQYF	TGTGCCAGCAGCCATGGCAGGGGTTACGAGCAGTACTTC
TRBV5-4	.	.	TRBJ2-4	CASSSGDLDGKNIQYF	TGTGCCAGCAGCTCCGGGGACCTAGACGGCAAAAACATTCAGTACTTC
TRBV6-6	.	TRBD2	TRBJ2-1	CASDPGVAGGHEQFF	TGTGCCAGCGACCCCGGGGTAGCGGGGGGGCATGAGCAGTTCTTC